The source of this T cell receptor beta chain is a study of CD8 T cells in ankylosing spondylitis (dated by TCRdb to 2017 to 2019). For the study in its entirety: The study profiled T cell receptor beta repertoires in healthy donors and ankylosing spondylitis patients to find disease-linked TCR variants. The full study cohort was made up of 20 to 25 ankylosing spondylitis patients and more than 90 healthy donors. Peripheral blood was sampled, and synovial fluid was also collected from ankylosing spondylitis patients. Broader findings and caveats from the paper: The disease-linked clones showed a CD8+ phenotype and occurred at relatively low frequencies in peripheral blood. According to the report, matched synovial fluid samples from ankylosing spondylitis patients were significantly enriched for the disease-linked clones. Some motif variants were previously reported in synovial fluid and blood of reactive arthritis patients, suggesting common disease-initiation mechanisms. A TCR beta motif made up of several highly homologous amino acid variants appeared to be characteristic of blood from ankylosing spondylitis patients.

V is clipped by 7 bases and J by 5 bases, and the sequence between their germline boundaries is 14 bases long. Spanning cysteine to phenylalanine, the CDR3 consists of 14 amino acids. Left in the record is the CDR3 DNA by itself, 42 bases read in frame from the first base. This clonotype was detected ten times or more. Its antigen target is currently unknown. No base quality values were provided; no much bigger clone lies one nucleotide off. Sequenced using an Illumina HiSeq 2500. Quantitative 5'-RACE with molecular barcodes was used to prepare TCR beta libraries. As for the original processing: A new computational method, built on a probabilistic model of VDJ rearrangement, was used to identify disease-linked TCR variants. TCRdb took the public reads, trimmed them with fastp at Q25, ran MiXCR for clone calling and kept in-frame beta chains. Rows merge per CDR3 protein into single entries with the most common DNA and genes. It is TCRdb's table, rather than the study itself, that gives the V and J calls and clone size. The table for this sample lists about 92,000 distinct CDR3 sequences; 8.8% of them were counted only once. The ten largest account for roughly 5.6% of the sample.

This receptor was identified in a male donor with ankylosing spondylitis or in good health (not recorded which). Sequenced material: blood, either unsorted or a sorted T cell fraction (not recorded which). The chain is assembled from TRBV12-3 or TRBV12-4 and TRBJ2-2; a confident D gene designation cannot be given. The CDR3 region has the sequence CASIDEMGTGELFF. In nucleotides, the sequence is TGTGCCAGCATAGATGAAATGGGGACCGGGGAGCTGTTTTTT.